Below, 8 T cell receptor beta chains from the same sample are listed, as sequenced in a study of blood T cell repertoires in COVID-19. The table came from immunoSEQ multiplex PCR; TCRdb's copy has only in-frame clones and leaves some out. This table has more than 50,000 clones, over 75% appearing once. Material: peripheral blood. These receptors were collected from a woman aged 35 to 49 with active COVID-19.

The genes are TRBV9 and TRBJ1-6; 8 bases are a match to TRBD1. V shed 3 bases, J shed 10 bases, and the junction held 9 bases outside the gene matches. CDR3 length: 15 amino acids. CDR1 and CDR2 (germline): SGDLS, YYNGEE. The CDR3 reads CASSDQTGVGSPLHF. In DNA form, the CDR3 reads TGTGCCAGCAGCGACCAGACAGGGGTGGGGTCACCCCTCCACTTT. Full variable domain (remainder filled in from reference TRBV9 and TRBJ1-6): DSGVTQTPKHLITATGQRVTLRCSPRSGDLSVYWYQQSLDQGLQFLIQYYNGEERAKGNILERFSAQQFPDLHSELNLSSLELGDSALYFCASSDQTGVGSPLHFGNGTRLTVT.

The chain links TRBV7-6 to TRBJ2-5, with TRBD2 matching over 11 bases. Germline CDR1 SGHVS, CDR2 FNYEAQ. V lost 1 base and J lost 5; bases outside the gene matches: 6. CDR3 size: 16 residues. CDR3 DNA: TGTGCCAGCAGCTTAGACGTAGCGGGGGGGCGTGAGACCCAGTACTTC. As protein: CASSLDVAGGRETQYF.

This clone was detected only once. The chain has TRBV7-2 and TRBJ2-5; TRBD1 matches at 9 bases. The ends lost 6 bases at V and 3 bases at J; junction bases unmatched: 8. Germline V gives CDR1 SGHTA, CDR2 FQGNSA. This CDR3 region has 15 residues. The CDR3 bases are TGTGCCAGCAGGCGAACCGGGACAGGGAAAGAGACCCAGTACTTC. It specifies CASRRTGTGKETQYF.

The chain recombines TRBV5-1 with TRBJ2-3, with D maybe TRBD2 (5 bases). Germline CDR1 is SGHRS and CDR2 is YFSETQ. This CDR3 is 15 amino acids long. Deletions cut 5 bases from V and 2 bases from J, with 15 bases between. The CDR3 bases are TGCGCCAGCAGTTCGGGGTCTCAGCACACAGATACGCAGTATTTT. Translated, it gives CASSSGSQHTDTQYF.

The genes are TRBV19 and TRBJ2-5; 12 nucleotides match TRBD1. Germline V gene sequence: CDR1 LNHDA, CDR2 SQIVND (reference sequence). Trimming at V came to 4 bases and at J to 5 bases, leaving 8 bases not matched to a gene. The CDR3 has 16 residues. The CDR3 nucleotides read TGTGCCAGTAGTAGAGGGACAGGGGGCGATCTCGAGACCCAGTACTTC. Protein product: CASSRGTGGDLETQYF.

The V and J genes are TRBV18 and TRBJ1-4, with 8 bases identical to TRBD1. V was clipped by 3 bases and J by 7 bases; unmatched bases: 7. Germline assignment: CDR1 KGHSH and CDR2 LQKENI. This CDR3 contains 15 residues. The CDR3 DNA sequence: TGTGCCAGCTCACCCTCAGACAGGGGTGGTGAAAAACTGTTTTTT. Its translation: CASSPSDRGGEKLFF. The entire variable domain, with the rest obtained from reference TRBV18 and TRBJ1-4, is as follows: NAGVMQNPRHLVRRRGQEARLRCSPMKGHSHVYWYRQLPEEGLKFMVYLQKENIIDESGMPKERFSAEFPKEGPSILRIQQVVRGDSAAYFCASSPSDRGGEKLFFGSGTQLSVL.

This chain connects TRBV11-3 to TRBJ1-2; 9 bases agree with TRBD1. With V trimmed by 5 bases and J by 8 bases, 15 bases remained unmatched. Germline V gene sequence: CDR1 SGHNT, CDR2 YENEEA. CDR3 length: 16 residues. CDR3 in amino acids: CASSRGTGIALGGYTF. The CDR3 DNA is TGTGCCAGCAGCCGTGGGACAGGGATTGCTCTGGGCGGCTACACCTTC.

This clone was picked up one time. The chain has TRBV19 and TRBJ2-1; TRBD2 is a possible D gene (7 bases). The CDR3 contains 16 residues. The germline gives CDR1 LNHDA, CDR2 SQIVND (reference sequence). Trimming stripped 5 bases from V and 8 bases from J, with 22 bases between. CDR3 nucleotide sequence: TGTGCCAGTAGTCCGGCGGGCTGGGGGGGCCGCGATGAGCAGTTCTTC. This encodes CASSPAGWGGRDEQFF.